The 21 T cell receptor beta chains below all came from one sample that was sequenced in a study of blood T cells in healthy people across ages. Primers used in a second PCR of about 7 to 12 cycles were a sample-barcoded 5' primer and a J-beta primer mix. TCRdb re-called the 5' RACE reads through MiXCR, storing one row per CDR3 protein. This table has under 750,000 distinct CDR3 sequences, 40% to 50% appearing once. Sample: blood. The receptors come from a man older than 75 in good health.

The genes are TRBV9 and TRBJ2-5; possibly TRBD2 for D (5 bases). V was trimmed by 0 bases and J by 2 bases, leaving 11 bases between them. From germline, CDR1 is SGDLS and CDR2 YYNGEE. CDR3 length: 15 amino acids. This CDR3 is CASSVGRGIQETQYF. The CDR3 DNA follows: TGTGCCAGCAGCGTAGGAAGAGGGATACAAGAGACCCAGTACTTC.

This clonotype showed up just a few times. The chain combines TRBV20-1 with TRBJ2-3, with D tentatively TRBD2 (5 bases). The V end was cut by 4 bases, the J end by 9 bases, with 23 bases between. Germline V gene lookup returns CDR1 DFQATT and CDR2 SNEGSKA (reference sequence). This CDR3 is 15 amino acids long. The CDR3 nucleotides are TGCAGTGCTAACCACAGAAGGTCGGGGAAGGTAACGCAGTATTTT. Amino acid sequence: CSANHRRSGKVTQYF.

CDR3 sequence reads: CASNPYNSPLHF. The DNA of the CDR3 is TGTGCCAGCAATCCCTATAATTCACCCCTCCACTTT. The gene calls are TRBV6-5 and TRBJ1-6, with D unresolved. V lost 7 bases, J lost 2 bases, and 3 bases lay in between. CDR1 and CDR2 (germline): MNHEY, SVGAGI. The CDR3 extends over 12 amino acids.

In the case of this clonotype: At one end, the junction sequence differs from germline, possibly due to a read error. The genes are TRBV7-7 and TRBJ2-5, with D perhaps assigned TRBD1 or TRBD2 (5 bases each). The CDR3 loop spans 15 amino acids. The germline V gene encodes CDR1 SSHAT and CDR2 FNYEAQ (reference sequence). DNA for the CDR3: TGTGCTAGCAGCTTAGCCCGGGGCAGCCAAGAGACCCAGTACTTC. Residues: CASSLARGSQETQYF.

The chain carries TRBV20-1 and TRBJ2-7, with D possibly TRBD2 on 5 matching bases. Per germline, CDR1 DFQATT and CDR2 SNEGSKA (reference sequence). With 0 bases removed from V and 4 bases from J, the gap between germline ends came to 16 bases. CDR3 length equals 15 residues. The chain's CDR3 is CSARDLAQLGYEQYF. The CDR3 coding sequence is TGCAGTGCTAGAGATTTGGCCCAACTAGGGTACGAGCAGTACTTC.

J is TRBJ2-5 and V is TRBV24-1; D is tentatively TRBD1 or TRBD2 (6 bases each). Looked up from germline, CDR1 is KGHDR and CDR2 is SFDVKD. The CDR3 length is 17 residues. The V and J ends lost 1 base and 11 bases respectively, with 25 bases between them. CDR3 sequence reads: CATSDFLRGTGVNEQYF. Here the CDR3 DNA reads TGTGCCACCAGTGATTTCCTCAGGGGCACGGGGGTGAATGAGCAGTACTTC.

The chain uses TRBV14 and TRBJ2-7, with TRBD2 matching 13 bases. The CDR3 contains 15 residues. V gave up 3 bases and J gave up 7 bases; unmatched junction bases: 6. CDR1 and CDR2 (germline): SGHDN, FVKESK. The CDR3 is CASSQGLAGLREQYF. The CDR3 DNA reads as TGTGCCAGCAGCCAGGGACTAGCGGGACTTCGGGAGCAGTACTTC.

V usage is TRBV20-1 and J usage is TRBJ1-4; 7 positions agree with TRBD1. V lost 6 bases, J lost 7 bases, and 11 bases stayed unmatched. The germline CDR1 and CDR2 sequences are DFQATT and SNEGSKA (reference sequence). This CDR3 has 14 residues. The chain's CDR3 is CSADRQGLGEKLFF. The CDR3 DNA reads TGCAGTGCCGATCGACAGGGTTTGGGTGAAAAACTGTTTTTT.

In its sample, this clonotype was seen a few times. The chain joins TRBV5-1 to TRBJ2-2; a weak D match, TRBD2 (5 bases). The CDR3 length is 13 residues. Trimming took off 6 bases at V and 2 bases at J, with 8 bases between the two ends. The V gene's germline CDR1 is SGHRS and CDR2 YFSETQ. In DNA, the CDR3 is TGCGCCAGCAATGAGGGAAACACCGGGGAGCTGTTTTTT. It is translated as CASNEGNTGELFF.

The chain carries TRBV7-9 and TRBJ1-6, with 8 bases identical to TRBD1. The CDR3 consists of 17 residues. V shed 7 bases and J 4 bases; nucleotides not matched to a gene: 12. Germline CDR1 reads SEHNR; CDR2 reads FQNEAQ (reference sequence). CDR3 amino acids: CASTRGDRQGYNSPLHF. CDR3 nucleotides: TGTGCCAGCACCCGAGGGGATCGACAGGGGTATAATTCACCCCTCCACTTT.

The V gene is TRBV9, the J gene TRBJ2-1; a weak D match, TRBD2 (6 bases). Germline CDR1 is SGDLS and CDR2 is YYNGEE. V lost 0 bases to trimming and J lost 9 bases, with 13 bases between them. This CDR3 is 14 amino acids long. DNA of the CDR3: TGTGCCAGCAGCGTAGATCCCCTGGGGGGTGAGCAGTTCTTC. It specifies CASSVDPLGGEQFF. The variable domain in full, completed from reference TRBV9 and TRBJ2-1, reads DSGVTQTPKHLITATGQRVTLRCSPRSGDLSVYWYQQSLDQGLQFLIQYYNGEERAKGNILERFSAQQFPDLHSELNLSSLELGDSALYFCASSVDPLGGEQFFGPGTRLTVL.

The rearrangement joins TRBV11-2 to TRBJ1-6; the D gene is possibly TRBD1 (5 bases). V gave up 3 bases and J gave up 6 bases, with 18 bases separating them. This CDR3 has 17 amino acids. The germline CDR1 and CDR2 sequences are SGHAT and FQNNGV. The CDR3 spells CASSLTAGTVFNSPLHF. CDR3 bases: TGTGCCAGCAGCTTGACGGCCGGGACCGTCTTTAATTCACCCCTCCACTTT.

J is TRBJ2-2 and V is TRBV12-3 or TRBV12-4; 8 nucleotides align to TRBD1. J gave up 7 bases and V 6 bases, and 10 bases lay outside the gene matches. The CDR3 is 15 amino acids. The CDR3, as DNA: TGTGCCAGCAGGTTAAACTCAGGGGGCGTCGGGGAGCTGTTTTTT. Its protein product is CASRLNSGGVGELFF.

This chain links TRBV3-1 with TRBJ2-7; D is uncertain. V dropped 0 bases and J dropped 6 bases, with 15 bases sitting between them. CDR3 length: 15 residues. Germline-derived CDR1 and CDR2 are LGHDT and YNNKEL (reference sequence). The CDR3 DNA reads TGTGCCAGCAGCCAAGATCTATTGGTCCCTGGCGAGCAGTACTTC. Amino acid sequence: CASSQDLLVPGEQYF.

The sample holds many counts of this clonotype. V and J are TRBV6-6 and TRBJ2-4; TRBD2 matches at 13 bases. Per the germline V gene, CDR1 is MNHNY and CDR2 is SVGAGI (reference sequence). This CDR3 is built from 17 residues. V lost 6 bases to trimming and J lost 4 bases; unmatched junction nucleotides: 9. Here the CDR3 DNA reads TGTGCCAGCAGCCTCCCCGGGACTAGCGGGATAAAAAACATTCAGTACTTC. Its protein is CASSLPGTSGIKNIQYF.

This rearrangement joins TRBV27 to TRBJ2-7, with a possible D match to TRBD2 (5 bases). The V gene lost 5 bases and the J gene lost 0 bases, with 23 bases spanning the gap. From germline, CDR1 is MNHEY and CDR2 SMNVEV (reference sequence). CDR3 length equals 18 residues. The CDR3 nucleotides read TGTGCCAGCAGTCCGATTCTCCCGCTAGCCCCAGTCTCCTACGAGCAGTACTTC. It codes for CASSPILPLAPVSYEQYF.

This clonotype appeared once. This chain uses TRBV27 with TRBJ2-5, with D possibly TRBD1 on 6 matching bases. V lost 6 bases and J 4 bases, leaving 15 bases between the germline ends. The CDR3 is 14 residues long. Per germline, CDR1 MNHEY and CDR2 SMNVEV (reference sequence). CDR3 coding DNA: TGTGCCAGCAGCCGAAAATTAGGGGGAGAGACCCAGTACTTC. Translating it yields CASSRKLGGETQYF.

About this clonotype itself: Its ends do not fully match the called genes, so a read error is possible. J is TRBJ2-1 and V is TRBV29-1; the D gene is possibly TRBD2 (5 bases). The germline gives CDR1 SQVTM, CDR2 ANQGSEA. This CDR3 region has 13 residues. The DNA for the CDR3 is TGCAACGTTGTGGAGAGGGTAGGACGAGAGCAGTTCTTC. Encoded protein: CNVVERVGREQFF.

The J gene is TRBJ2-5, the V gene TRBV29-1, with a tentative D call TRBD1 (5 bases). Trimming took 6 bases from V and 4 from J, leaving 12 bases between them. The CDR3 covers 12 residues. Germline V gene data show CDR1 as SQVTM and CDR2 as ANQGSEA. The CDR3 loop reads CSVDGRAETQYF. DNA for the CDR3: TGCAGCGTCGACGGCAGGGCAGAGACCCAGTACTTC.

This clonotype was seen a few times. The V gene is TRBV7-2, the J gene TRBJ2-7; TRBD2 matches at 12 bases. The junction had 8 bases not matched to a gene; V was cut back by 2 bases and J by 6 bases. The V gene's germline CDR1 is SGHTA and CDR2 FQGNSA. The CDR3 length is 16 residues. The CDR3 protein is CASSLRLGLAGSEQYF. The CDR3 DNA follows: TGTGCCAGCAGCTTACGACTGGGACTAGCGGGCTCCGAGCAGTACTTC.

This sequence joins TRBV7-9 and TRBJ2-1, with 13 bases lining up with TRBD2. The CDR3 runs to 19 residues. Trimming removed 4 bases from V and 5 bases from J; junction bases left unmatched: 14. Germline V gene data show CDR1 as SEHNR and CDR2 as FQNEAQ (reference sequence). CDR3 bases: TGTGCCAGCAGCTGGGGGACTAGCGGGATAAAATGGGGACACAATGAGCAGTTCTTC. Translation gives CASSWGTSGIKWGHNEQFF.